The sample holds a few counts of the clone carrying this T cell receptor beta chain. Trimming pared 2 bases from V and 6 bases from J, leaving 4 bases between. CDR1 and CDR2 from the germline V gene are SGHAT and FQNNGV. The CDR3 runs to 12 residues. The record originates from a study of long-term antiretroviral therapy in people with HIV. The immunoSEQ assay was v3.0, run at survey level. Each sample had sequencing targeting about 40,000-50,000 T-cell genomes. Using immunoSEQ multiplex PCR, the repertoire was profiled, and TCRdb retains in-frame clones only, with some absent. The profile shows tens of thousands of clones, roughly 85% of them singletons.

The sequencing used unsorted PBMCs, collected 0.8 years before starting antiretroviral therapy. The chain combines TRBV11-2 with TRBJ2-2, with unresolved D. The receptor was derived from a man younger than 35 with HIV. The CDR3 loop reads CASSLLAGELFF. As DNA, the CDR3 is TGTGCCAGCAGCTTATTGGCCGGGGAGCTGTTTTTT.